One and the same sample provided the 20 T cell receptor beta chains below, sequenced in a study of Ad26.COV2.S vaccination and SARS-CoV-2 variants. The method was immunoSEQ multiplex PCR; TCRdb's version includes in-frame clones alone and lacks a portion of them. The sample has some 480,000 clones; roughly nine tenths are singletons. Treatment described: roughly 18 received Ad26.COV2.S at low or high dose, single or two shots; about 5 received placebo; per-sample allocation not given. On day 63 after the first injection, vaccine and placebo recipients gave samples. Source: peripheral blood, taken in a trial of Ad26.COV2.S vaccine versus placebo. The receptors stem from a person aged 18-65 years who received the Ad26.COV2.S COVID-19 vaccine or a placebo.

The V and J genes are TRBV7-2 and TRBJ1-4; the D is unclear. This CDR3 has 15 amino acids. Trimming stripped 2 bases from V and 5 bases from J, with 12 bases between. CDR1 and CDR2 from the germline V gene are SGHTA and FQGNSA. The CDR3 sequence: CASSLQSGRNEKLFF. Here the CDR3 DNA reads TGTGCCAGCAGCTTACAGTCTGGTAGGAATGAAAAACTGTTTTTT.

J is TRBJ2-5 and V is TRBV7-9, with a tentative D call TRBD2 (5 bases). With 2 bases removed from V and 7 bases from J, the gap between germline ends came to 14 bases. The CDR3 is 14 amino acids. The V gene's germline CDR1 is SEHNR and CDR2 FQNEAQ (reference sequence). DNA for the CDR3: TGTGCCAGCAGCTTAATAGTCGGGATAGCGACCCAGTACTTC. As protein: CASSLIVGIATQYF.

The chain recombines TRBV5-4 with TRBJ1-2; D is unclear. CDR1 is SGHNT, CDR2 YYREEE, per germline (reference sequence). Trimming shortened V by 0 bases and J by 4 bases, and 13 bases separated the two germline ends. The CDR3 loop spans 15 amino acids. CDR3 amino acids: CASSLVRAGSYGYTF. The CDR3 DNA is TGTGCCAGCAGCTTGGTTCGGGCGGGGAGCTATGGCTACACCTTC.

The chain is built from TRBV24-1 and TRBJ2-1; D could derive from TRBD1 or TRBD2 (5 bases each). V lost 9 bases and J 0 bases, leaving 11 bases between the germline ends. Germline values: CDR1 KGHDR, CDR2 SFDVKD. This CDR3 is 14 amino acids long. CDR3 in DNA: TGTGCCACCTTGAGGGGTCGCTCCTACAATGAGCAGTTCTTC. It encodes CATLRGRSYNEQFF.

J is TRBJ2-7 and V is TRBV30, with 7 bases aligning to TRBD1. Looked up from germline, CDR1 is GTSNPN and CDR2 is SVGIG (reference sequence). V lost 0 bases to trimming and J lost 1 base; unmatched junction nucleotides: 15. The CDR3 is 18 amino acids. CDR3 in DNA: TGTGCCTGGAGTGTACGAGACAGGGATCCCTCTTCGTCCTACGAGCAGTACTTC. Residues: CAWSVRDRDPSSSYEQYF.

The chain couples TRBV5-1 to TRBJ2-3; 14 positions match TRBD2. CDR1 SGHRS and CDR2 YFSETQ come from the germline V gene. Trimming at V came to 0 bases and at J to 0 bases, leaving 15 bases not matched to a gene. CDR3 size: 22 residues. The CDR3 nucleotides read TGCGCCAGCAGCTTGGACACCGGGACTAGCGGGAGATTAGTATCGAGCACAGATACGCAGTATTTT. This translates into CASSLDTGTSGRLVSSTDTQYF.

This chain connects TRBV5-1 to TRBJ2-1; TRBD1 aligns across 7 bases. Germline V CDR1 and CDR2: SGHRS, YFSETQ. The CDR3 sequence is 14 residues long. Trimming cost V 6 bases and J 9 bases; bases outside gene matches: 12. The CDR3 region has the DNA TGCGCCAGCAAGGATACAGGGGATCTGCGTGAGCAGTTCTTC. Translated: CASKDTGDLREQFF.

The chain employs TRBV4-2 and TRBJ2-7; tentatively, D is TRBD2 (5 bases). V was clipped by 3 bases and J by 6 bases, with 18 bases between them. In germline, CDR1 is LGHNA, CDR2 YNFKEQ. The CDR3 loop spans 15 amino acids. This CDR3 is CASSQRVDTPSEQYF. As DNA, the CDR3 is TGTGCCAGCAGCCAGCGGGTTGATACCCCATCCGAGCAGTACTTC.

The chain is built from TRBV11-2 and TRBJ2-5; D gene ambiguous. The CDR3 spans 15 residues. Germline values: CDR1 SGHAT, CDR2 FQNNGV. V lost 5 bases and J 2 bases, leaving 15 bases between the germline ends. This CDR3 is CASSQQRVGQETQYF. CDR3 bases: TGTGCCAGCAGCCAACAACGGGTGGGACAAGAGACCCAGTACTTC.

This clone was seen a few times. This chain uses TRBV3-1 (or the pseudogene TRBV3-2) with TRBJ1-2, with 7 bases lining up with TRBD1. The CDR3 extends over 13 amino acids. With V trimmed by 4 bases and J by 4 bases, 3 bases remained unmatched. The germline V gene encodes CDR1 LGHDT and CDR2 YNNKEL (reference sequence). CDR3 in amino acids: CASSLGTAYGYTF. The CDR3 DNA follows: TGTGCCAGCAGCCTCGGGACAGCCTATGGCTACACCTTC.

This chain joins TRBV2 and TRBJ1-1, with 8 bases matching TRBD1. Trimming at V came to 2 bases and at J to 5 bases, leaving 4 bases not matched to a gene. Germline V gene lookup returns CDR1 SNHLY and CDR2 FYNNEI. The CDR3 loop spans 14 amino acids. The CDR3 DNA reads as TGTGCCAGCAGTGAACAGGGGGCGCAGACTGAAGCTTTCTTT. It yields the protein CASSEQGAQTEAFF.

The chain uses TRBV27 and TRBJ1-5; D call uncertain. The V gene lost 6 bases and the J gene lost 4 bases, with 7 bases spanning the gap. This CDR3 comprises 12 residues. CDR1 and CDR2 from the germline V gene are MNHEY and SMNVEV (reference sequence). Here the CDR3 reads CASRQGNQPQHF. CDR3 coding DNA: TGTGCCAGCAGGCAAGGGAATCAGCCCCAGCATTTT.

CDR3 sequence (DNA): TGCAGTTTATACGCCTACAATGAGCAGTTCTTC. Translated: CSLYAYNEQFF. The chain couples TRBV20-1 to TRBJ2-1; D ambiguous. The ends were cut back, 8 bases at V and 2 bases at J, with 7 bases in the middle. Germline V CDR1 and CDR2: DFQATT, SNEGSKA (reference sequence). This CDR3 comprises 11 residues.

This chain uses TRBV19 with TRBJ1-2; 9 nucleotides align to TRBD1. Germline lookup yields CDR1 LNHDA and CDR2 SQIVND (reference sequence). The CDR3 runs 14 residues. The J segment lost 6 bases and the V segment lost 3 bases, leaving 5 bases of the junction unmatched. CDR3 protein: CASSIGWTGDGYTF. The CDR3, as DNA: TGTGCCAGTAGTATTGGCTGGACAGGGGATGGCTACACCTTC.

V is TRBV6-2 or TRBV6-3 and J is TRBJ1-5; D remains unclear. CDR3 length: 14 amino acids. Per the germline V gene, CDR1 is MNHEY and CDR2 is SVGEGT. V was pared by 2 bases and J by 4 bases, with 9 bases between. CDR3 coding DNA: TGTGCCAGCAGTTACGGTGAAGGGAATCAGCCCCAGCATTTT. This codes for CASSYGEGNQPQHF.

The chain has TRBV28 and TRBJ2-7; unclear D gene. This CDR3 contains 13 residues. Germline V gene lookup returns CDR1 MDHEN and CDR2 SYDVKM. The V end was cut by 5 bases, the J end by 4 bases, with 12 bases between. CDR3 DNA sequence: TGTGCCAGCAGTCGCGGCAGAAATTACGAGCAGTACTTC. It yields the protein CASSRGRNYEQYF.

The chain uses TRBV11-2 and TRBJ2-2; D unclear. Trimming took off 5 bases at V and 7 bases at J, with 11 bases between the two ends. The CDR3 sequence is 13 residues long. Germline V gene sequence: CDR1 SGHAT, CDR2 FQNNGV. CDR3 sequence: CASSVGLVGELFF. The CDR3 bases are TGTGCCAGCAGCGTTGGGTTGGTCGGGGAGCTGTTTTTT.

The gene calls are TRBV6-5 and TRBJ2-2; 10 positions match TRBD1. The CDR3 covers 15 residues. Germline assignment: CDR1 MNHEY and CDR2 SVGAGI. V shed 5 bases, J shed 7 bases, and the junction held 7 bases outside the gene matches. CDR3 nucleotide sequence: TGTGCCAGCAGTCCTAGGACAGGGGGGGACGGGGAGCTGTTTTTT. It encodes CASSPRTGGDGELFF.

V usage is TRBV5-4 and J usage is TRBJ2-5, with D maybe TRBD1 (6 bases). There are 15 residues in the CDR3. V lost 0 bases and J lost 2, with 11 bases in between. Germline V gene lookup returns CDR1 SGHNT and CDR2 YYREEE (reference sequence). The CDR3 DNA reads TGTGCCAGCAGCTTGGCGGGGCAGGGGCAAGAGACCCAGTACTTC. Protein sequence: CASSLAGQGQETQYF.

This chain uses TRBV7-9 with TRBJ1-1; perhaps TRBD1 as D (5 bases). The germline V and J ends were trimmed by 1 base and 1 base, with 10 bases remaining between them. The CDR3 is 15 residues long. Germline CDR1 and CDR2: SEHNR and FQNEAQ (reference sequence). CDR3 sequence reads: CASSLVAGGNTEAFF. The DNA of the CDR3 is TGTGCCAGCAGCTTAGTTGCTGGGGGGAACACTGAAGCTTTCTTT.